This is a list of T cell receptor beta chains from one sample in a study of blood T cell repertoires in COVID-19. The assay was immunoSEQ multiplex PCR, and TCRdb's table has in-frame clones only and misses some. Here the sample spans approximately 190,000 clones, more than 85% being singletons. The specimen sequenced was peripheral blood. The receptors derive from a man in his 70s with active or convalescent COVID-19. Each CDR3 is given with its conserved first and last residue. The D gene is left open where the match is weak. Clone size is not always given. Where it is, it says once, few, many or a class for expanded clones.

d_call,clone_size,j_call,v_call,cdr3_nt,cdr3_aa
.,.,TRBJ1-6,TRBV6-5,TGTGCCAGCAACATCGAGACAGGTCCCCGCACACCCCTCCACTTT,CASNIETGPRTPLHF
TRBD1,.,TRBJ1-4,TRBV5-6,TGTGCCAGCAGCTGGCGGGCGACAGGGCCTAATGAAAAACTGTTTTTT,CASSWRATGPNEKLFF
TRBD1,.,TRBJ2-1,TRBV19,TGTGCCAGCCAGGAGGCAGGGGGAAGCTCCTACAATGAGCAGTTCTTC,CASQEAGGSSYNEQFF
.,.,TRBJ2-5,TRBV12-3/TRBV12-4,TGTGCCAGCAGTTTATTTATTATTGAGACCCAGTACTTC,CASSLFIIETQYF
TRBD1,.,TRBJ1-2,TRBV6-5,TGTGCCAGCAGTTACTCAGGGACAGGGGGTTTAGGCTACACCTTC,CASSYSGTGGLGYTF
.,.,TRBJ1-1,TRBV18,TGTGCCAGCTCACCATGGGGGGACGGGAACACTGAAGCTTTCTTT,CASSPWGDGNTEAFF
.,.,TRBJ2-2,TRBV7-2,TGTGCCAGCAGCCAAGGACAGCCCCGGGAGCTGTTTTTT,CASSQGQPRELFF
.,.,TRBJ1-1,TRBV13,TGTGCCAGCAGCTTAGGCCAAGCGAACACTGAAGCTTTCTTT,CASSLGQANTEAFF
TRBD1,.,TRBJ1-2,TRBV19,TGTGCCAGTAGCAACGATCGACAGGGTACCTATGGCTACACCTTC,CASSNDRQGTYGYTF
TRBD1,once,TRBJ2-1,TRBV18,TGTGCCAGCTCACATGGGACAGAGTTTGAGGAGTTCTTC,CASSHGTEFEEFF
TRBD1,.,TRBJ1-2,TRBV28,TGTGCCAGCAGTGCTGGACAGGGCTATGGCTACACCTTC,CASSAGQGYGYTF
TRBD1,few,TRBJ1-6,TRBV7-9,TGTGCCAGCAGTCCCAGGGGGCGCGAACCGGATTCACCCCTCCACTTT,CASSPRGREPDSPLHF
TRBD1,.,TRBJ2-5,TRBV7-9,TGTGCCAGCAGCCGAGGACAGGGCGCAGGAGAGACCCAGTACTTC,CASSRGQGAGETQYF
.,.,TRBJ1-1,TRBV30,TGTGCCTGGAGTGTTTTAGTGAACACTGAAGCTTTCTTT,CAWSVLVNTEAFF
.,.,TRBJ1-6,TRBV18,TGTGCCAGCTCACCGAGAGCAGGGTATGATTCACCCCTCCACTTT,CASSPRAGYDSPLHF
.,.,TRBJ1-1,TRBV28,TGTGCCAGCAGCCTTGACAGACGAATGAACACTGAAGCTTTCTTT,CASSLDRRMNTEAFF
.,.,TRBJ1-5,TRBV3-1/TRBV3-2,TGTGCCAGCAGCCGAGACGTAACAGGTCAGCCCCAGCATTTT,CASSRDVTGQPQHF
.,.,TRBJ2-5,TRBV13,TGTGCCAGCAGCCCAAGACAGAGAGAGACCCAGTACTTC,CASSPRQRETQYF
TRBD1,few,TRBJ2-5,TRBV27,TGTGCCAGCAGTTCCAGGGGGCGGAGGGAGACCCAGTACTTC,CASSSRGRRETQYF
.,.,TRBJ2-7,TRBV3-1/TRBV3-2,TGTGCCAGCAGCACCGCCGGGACCTACGAGCAGTACTTC,CASSTAGTYEQYF
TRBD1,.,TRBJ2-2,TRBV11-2,TGTGCCAGCAGCCCCAGCCGGGCAGGGGGCAACGGGGAGCTGTTTTTT,CASSPSRAGGNGELFF
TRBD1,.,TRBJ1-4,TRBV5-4,TGTGCCAGCAGCTTCACAGGGGCGATAAATGAAAAACTGTTTTTT,CASSFTGAINEKLFF
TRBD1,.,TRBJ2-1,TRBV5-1,TGCGCCAGCAGCTTAATGACAGGGACCTACAATGAGCAGTTCTTC,CASSLMTGTYNEQFF
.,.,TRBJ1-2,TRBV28,TGTGCCAGCTGGGCAGGGGCCTCTTATGGCTACACCTTC,CASWAGASYGYTF
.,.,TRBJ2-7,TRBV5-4,TGTGCCAGTTCTTCCCCAGGTCAGACCTACGAGCAGTACTTC,CASSSPGQTYEQYF